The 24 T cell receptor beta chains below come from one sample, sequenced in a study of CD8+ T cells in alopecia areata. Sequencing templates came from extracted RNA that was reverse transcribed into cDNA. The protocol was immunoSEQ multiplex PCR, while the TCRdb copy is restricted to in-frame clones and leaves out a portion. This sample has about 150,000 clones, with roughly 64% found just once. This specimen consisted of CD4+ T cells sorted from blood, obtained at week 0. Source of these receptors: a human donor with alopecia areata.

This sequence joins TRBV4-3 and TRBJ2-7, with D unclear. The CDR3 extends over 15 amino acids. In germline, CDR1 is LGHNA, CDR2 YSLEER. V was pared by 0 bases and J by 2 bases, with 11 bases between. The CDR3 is CASSQEKTPTYEQYF. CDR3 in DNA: TGCGCCAGCAGCCAAGAGAAGACCCCTACCTACGAGCAGTACTTC.

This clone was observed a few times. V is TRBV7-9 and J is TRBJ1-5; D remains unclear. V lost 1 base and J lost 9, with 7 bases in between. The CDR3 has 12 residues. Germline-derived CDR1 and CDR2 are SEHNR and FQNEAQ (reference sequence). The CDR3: CASSLDVAPQHF. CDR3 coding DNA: TGTGCCAGCAGCTTAGATGTGGCGCCCCAGCATTTT. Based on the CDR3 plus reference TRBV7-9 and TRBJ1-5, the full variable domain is DTGVSQNPRHKITKRGQNVTFRCDPISEHNRLYWYRQTLGQGPEFLTYFQNEAQLEKSRLLSDRFSAERPKGSFSTLEIQRTEQGDSAMYLCASSLDVAPQHFGDGTRLSIL.

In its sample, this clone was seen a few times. The CDR3: CASKGDGETQYF. In DNA, the CDR3 is TGTGCCAGCAAGGGGGATGGGGAGACCCAGTACTTC. The rearrangement links TRBV6-5 to TRBJ2-5, with D tentatively TRBD1 (6 bases). Between the trimmed V and J ends, which lost 7 bases and 5 bases, there was a span of 11 bases. The CDR3 is 12 amino acids. Germline-derived CDR1 and CDR2 are MNHEY and SVGAGI.

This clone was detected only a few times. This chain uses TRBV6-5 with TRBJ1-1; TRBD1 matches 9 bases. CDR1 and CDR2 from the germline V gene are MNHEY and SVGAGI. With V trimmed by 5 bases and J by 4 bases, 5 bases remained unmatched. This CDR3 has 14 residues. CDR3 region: CASSPGDRATEAFF. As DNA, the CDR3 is TGTGCCAGCAGTCCCGGGGACAGGGCCACTGAAGCTTTCTTT.

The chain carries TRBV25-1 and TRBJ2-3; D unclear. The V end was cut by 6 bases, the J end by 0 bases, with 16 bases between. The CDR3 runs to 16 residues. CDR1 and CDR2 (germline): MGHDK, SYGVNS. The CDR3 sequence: CASSDSIGPSTDTQYF. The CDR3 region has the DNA TGTGCCAGCAGCGATTCTATTGGTCCTAGCACAGATACGCAGTATTTT.

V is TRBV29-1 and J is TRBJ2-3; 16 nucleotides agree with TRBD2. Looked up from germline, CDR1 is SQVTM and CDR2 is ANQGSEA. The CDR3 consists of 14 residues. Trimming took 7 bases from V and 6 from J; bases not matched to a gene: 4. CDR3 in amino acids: CSGGTSGGADTQYF. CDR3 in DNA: TGCAGCGGAGGGACTAGCGGGGGGGCGGATACGCAGTATTTT.

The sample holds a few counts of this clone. CDR3 amino acids: CASSFVGDTEAFF. CDR3 sequence (DNA): TGCGCCAGCAGCTTCGTTGGTGACACTGAAGCTTTCTTT. The V and J genes are TRBV5-1 and TRBJ1-1; D is ambiguous. The germline gives CDR1 SGHRS, CDR2 YFSETQ. This CDR3 has 13 residues. V dropped 2 bases and J dropped 3 bases, with 8 bases sitting between them. The whole variable domain, remainder taken from reference TRBV5-1 and TRBJ1-1, is KAGVTQTPRYLIKTRGQQVTLSCSPISGHRSVSWYQQTPGQGLQFLFEYFSETQRNKGNFPGRFSGRQFSNSRSEMNVSTLELGDSALYLCASSFVGDTEAFFGQGTRLTVV.

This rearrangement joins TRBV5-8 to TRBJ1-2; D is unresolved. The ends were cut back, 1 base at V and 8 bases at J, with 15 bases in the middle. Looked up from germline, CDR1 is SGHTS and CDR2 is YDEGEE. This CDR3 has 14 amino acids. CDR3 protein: CASSLLTRSRGYTF. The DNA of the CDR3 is TGTGCCAGCAGCTTGTTGACCCGATCGCGGGGCTACACCTTC. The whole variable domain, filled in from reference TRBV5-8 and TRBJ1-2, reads EAGVTQSPTHLIKTRGQQATLRCSPISGHTSVYWYQQALGLGLQFLLWYDEGEERNRGNFPPRFSGRQFPNYSSELNVNALELEDSALYLCASSLLTRSRGYTFGSGTRLTVV.

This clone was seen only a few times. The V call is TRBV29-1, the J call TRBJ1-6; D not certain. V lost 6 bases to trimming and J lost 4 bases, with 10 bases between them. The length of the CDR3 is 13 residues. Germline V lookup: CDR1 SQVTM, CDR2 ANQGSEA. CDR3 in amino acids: CSVWEGYNSPLHF. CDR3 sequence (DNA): TGCAGCGTGTGGGAGGGATATAATTCACCCCTCCACTTT.

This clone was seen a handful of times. CDR3: CASRTQGVDSPLHF. The CDR3 DNA reads as TGTGCCAGCAGGACACAGGGGGTGGATTCACCCCTCCACTTT. The V gene is TRBV6-5, the J gene TRBJ1-6; TRBD1 matches at 8 bases. V lost 6 bases and J lost 8; bases outside the gene matches: 6. This CDR3 has 14 residues. CDR1 and CDR2 (germline): MNHEY, SVGAGI.

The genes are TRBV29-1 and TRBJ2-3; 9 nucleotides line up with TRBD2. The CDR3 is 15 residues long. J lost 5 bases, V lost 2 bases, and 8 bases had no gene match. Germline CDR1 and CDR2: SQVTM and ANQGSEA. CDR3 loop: CSVEITRGGRDTQYF. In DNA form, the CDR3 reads TGCAGCGTTGAAATAACGCGGGGGGGCCGAGATACGCAGTATTTT.

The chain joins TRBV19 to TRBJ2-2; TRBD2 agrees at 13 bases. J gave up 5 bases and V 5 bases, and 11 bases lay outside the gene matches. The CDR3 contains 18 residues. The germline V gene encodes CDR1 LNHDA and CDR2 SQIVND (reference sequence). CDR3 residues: CASSPPGLAGAITGELFF. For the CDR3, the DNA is TGTGCCAGTAGTCCCCCAGGACTAGCGGGGGCTATAACCGGGGAGCTGTTTTTT.

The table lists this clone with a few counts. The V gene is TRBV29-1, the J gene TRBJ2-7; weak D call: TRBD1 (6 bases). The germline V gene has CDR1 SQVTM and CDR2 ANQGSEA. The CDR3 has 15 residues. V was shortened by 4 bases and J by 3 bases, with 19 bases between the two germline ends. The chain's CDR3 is CSVGSFNRAIYEQYF. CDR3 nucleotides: TGCAGCGTTGGTTCATTTAACAGGGCCATCTACGAGCAGTACTTC.

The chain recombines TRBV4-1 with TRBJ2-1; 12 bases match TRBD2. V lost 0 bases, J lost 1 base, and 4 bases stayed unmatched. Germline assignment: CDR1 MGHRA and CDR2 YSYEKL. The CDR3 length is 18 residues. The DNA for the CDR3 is TGCGCCAGCAGCCAAGATGGTACTAGCGGGGGGTCCTACAATGAGCAGTTCTTC. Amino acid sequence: CASSQDGTSGGSYNEQFF.

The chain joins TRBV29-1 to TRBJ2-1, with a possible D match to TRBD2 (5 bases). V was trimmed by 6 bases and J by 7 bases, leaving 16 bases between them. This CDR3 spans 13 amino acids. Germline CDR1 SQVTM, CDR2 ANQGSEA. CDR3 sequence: CSVARIGGNEQFF. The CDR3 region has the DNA TGCAGCGTCGCCAGGATTGGCGGGAATGAGCAGTTCTTC.

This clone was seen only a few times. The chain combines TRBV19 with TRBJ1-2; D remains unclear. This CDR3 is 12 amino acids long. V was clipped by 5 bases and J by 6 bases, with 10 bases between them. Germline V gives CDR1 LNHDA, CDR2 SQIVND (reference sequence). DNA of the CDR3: TGTGCCAGTAGTTTCTTCGACAATGGCTACACCTTC. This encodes CASSFFDNGYTF.

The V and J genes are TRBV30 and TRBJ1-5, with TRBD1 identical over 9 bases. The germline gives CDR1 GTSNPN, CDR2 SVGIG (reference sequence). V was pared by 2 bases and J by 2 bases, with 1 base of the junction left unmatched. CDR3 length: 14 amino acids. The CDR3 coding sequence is TGTGCCTGGAGTCGGACAGGGGGCAATCAGCCCCAGCATTTT. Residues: CAWSRTGGNQPQHF.

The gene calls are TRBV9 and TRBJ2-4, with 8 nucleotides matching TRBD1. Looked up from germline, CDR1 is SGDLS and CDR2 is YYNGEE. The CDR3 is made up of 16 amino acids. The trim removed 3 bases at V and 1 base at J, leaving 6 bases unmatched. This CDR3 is CASSETGGKAKNIQYF. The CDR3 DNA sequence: TGTGCCAGCAGCGAAACAGGGGGAAAGGCCAAAAACATTCAGTACTTC. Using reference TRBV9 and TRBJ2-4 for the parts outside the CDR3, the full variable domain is DSGVTQTPKHLITATGQRVTLRCSPRSGDLSVYWYQQSLDQGLQFLIQYYNGEERAKGNILERFSAQQFPDLHSELNLSSLELGDSALYFCASSETGGKAKNIQYFGAGTRLSVL.

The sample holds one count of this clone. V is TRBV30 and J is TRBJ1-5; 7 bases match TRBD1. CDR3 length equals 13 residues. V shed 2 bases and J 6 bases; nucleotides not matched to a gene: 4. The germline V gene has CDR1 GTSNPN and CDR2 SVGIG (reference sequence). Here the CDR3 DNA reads TGTGCCTGGAGTCCTACAGGGGCTCAGCCCCAGCATTTT. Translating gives CAWSPTGAQPQHF.

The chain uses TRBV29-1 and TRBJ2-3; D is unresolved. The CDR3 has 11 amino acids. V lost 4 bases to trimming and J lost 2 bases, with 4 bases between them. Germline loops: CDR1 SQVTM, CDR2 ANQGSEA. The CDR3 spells CSVGYTDTQYF. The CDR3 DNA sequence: TGCAGCGTTGGATACACAGATACGCAGTATTTT.

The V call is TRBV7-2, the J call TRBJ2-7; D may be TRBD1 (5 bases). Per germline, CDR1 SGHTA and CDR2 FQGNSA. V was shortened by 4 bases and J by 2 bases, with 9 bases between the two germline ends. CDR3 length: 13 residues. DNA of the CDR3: TGTGCCAGCAGCTCGGACACCACCTACGAGCAGTACTTC. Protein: CASSSDTTYEQYF.

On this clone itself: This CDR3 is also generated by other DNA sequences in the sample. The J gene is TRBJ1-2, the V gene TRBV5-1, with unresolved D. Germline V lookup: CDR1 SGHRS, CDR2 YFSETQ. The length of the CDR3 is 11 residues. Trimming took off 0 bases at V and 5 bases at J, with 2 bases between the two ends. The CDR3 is CASSLGYGYTF. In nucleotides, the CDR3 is TGCGCCAGCAGCTTGGGGTATGGCTACACCTTC.

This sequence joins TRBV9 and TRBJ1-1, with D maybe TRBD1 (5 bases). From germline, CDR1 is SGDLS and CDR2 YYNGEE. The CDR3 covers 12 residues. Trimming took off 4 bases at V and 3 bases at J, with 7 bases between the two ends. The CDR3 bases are TGTGCCAGCAGCTCACAGGACACTGAAGCTTTCTTT. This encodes CASSSQDTEAFF.

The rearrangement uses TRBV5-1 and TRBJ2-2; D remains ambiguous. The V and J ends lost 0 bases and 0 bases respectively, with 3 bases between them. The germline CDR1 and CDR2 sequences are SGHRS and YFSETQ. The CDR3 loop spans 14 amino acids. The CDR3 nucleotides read TGCGCCAGCAGCTTGGGGGCGAACACCGGGGAGCTGTTTTTT. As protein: CASSLGANTGELFF.